These 20 T cell receptor beta chains share one sample of origin, sequenced in a study of blood T cell repertoires in COVID-19. The repertoire was sequenced with immunoSEQ multiplex PCR; TCRdb's copy has only in-frame clones and lacks some. In the table there are approximately 150,000 clones, 70% to 90% of which are singletons. Sequenced: peripheral blood. The receptors shown here come from a human donor in a cohort sampled during active COVID-19.

This clone was counted once. J is TRBJ2-5 and V is TRBV28; 7 bases line up with TRBD1. The germline V gene has CDR1 MDHEN and CDR2 SYDVKM. CDR3 length: 14 residues. With 6 bases clipped from V and 4 bases from J, the junction kept 8 bases outside the gene matches. The CDR3 coding sequence is TGTGCCAGCAGCTCCGCAGGGGGTTTAGAGACCCAGTACTTC. Its translation is CASSSAGGLETQYF.

This chain uses TRBV5-8 with TRBJ2-5, with D tentatively TRBD2 (6 bases). Trimming pared 2 bases from V and 5 bases from J, leaving 22 bases between. The CDR3 runs to 17 residues. Germline lookup yields CDR1 SGHTS and CDR2 YDEGEE. CDR3 protein: CASSFRTGATKGETQYF. CDR3 in DNA: TGTGCCAGCAGCTTTAGGACGGGAGCGACCAAAGGCGAGACCCAGTACTTC.

The genes are TRBV19 and TRBJ1-1, with 7 bases aligning to TRBD1. Trimming at V came to 0 bases and at J to 0 bases, leaving 7 bases not matched to a gene. CDR1 is LNHDA, CDR2 SQIVND, per germline (reference sequence). CDR3 length equals 17 residues. This chain's CDR3 is CASSIDWGTALNTEAFF. CDR3 nucleotide sequence: TGTGCCAGTAGTATAGATTGGGGGACAGCTCTGAACACTGAAGCTTTCTTT.

The CDR3 sequence: CASSRQGGEQYF. As DNA, the CDR3 is TGTGCCAGCAGTCGACAGGGAGGCGAGCAGTACTTC. The chain is built from TRBV6-5 and TRBJ2-7, with a weak D call TRBD1 (7 bases). V shed 5 bases and J shed 6 bases, with 11 bases lying between them. This CDR3 comprises 12 residues. The germline CDR1 and CDR2 sequences are MNHEY and SVGAGI.

V gene TRBV6-6 combines with J gene TRBJ2-1; TRBD2 agrees at 10 bases. Per the germline V gene, CDR1 is MNHNY and CDR2 is SVGAGI (reference sequence). Unmatched junction bases numbered 5, after V lost 4 bases and J lost 5 bases. The CDR3 is 15 amino acids. For the CDR3, the DNA is TGTGCCAGCAGTTCGGGACTAGCGTTCGACAATGAGCAGTTCTTC. Protein product: CASSSGLAFDNEQFF.

The chain is built from TRBV24-1 and TRBJ1-5; tentatively, D is TRBD1 (5 bases). The CDR3 length is 19 residues. The V end was cut by 5 bases, the J end by 0 bases, with 22 bases between. The germline V gene has CDR1 KGHDR and CDR2 SFDVKD. The CDR3 loop is CATSGQGTTGKYSNQPQHF. CDR3 nucleotides: TGTGCCACCAGTGGCCAAGGGACTACAGGAAAATATAGCAATCAGCCCCAGCATTTT.

This sequence joins TRBV7-2 and TRBJ2-1, with 14 bases identical to TRBD2. V shed 4 bases, J shed 3 bases, and the junction held 5 bases outside the gene matches. The CDR3 runs to 17 residues. Looked up from germline, CDR1 is SGHTA and CDR2 is FQGNSA. DNA for the CDR3: TGTGCCAGCAGCTCCGCCGGACTAGCGGGGGGCTACAATGAGCAGTTCTTC. Amino acid sequence: CASSSAGLAGGYNEQFF.

The chain links TRBV19 to TRBJ1-5; TRBD1 might be the D (5 bases). The length of the CDR3 is 13 residues. V lost 3 bases to trimming and J lost 3 bases, with 6 bases between them. The germline CDR1 and CDR2 sequences are LNHDA and SQIVND (reference sequence). CDR3 loop: CASSMGPNQPQHF. The DNA of the CDR3 is TGTGCCAGTAGTATGGGGCCCAATCAGCCCCAGCATTTT.

This chain uses TRBV30 with TRBJ1-1, with D perhaps matching TRBD1 (6 bases). The length of the CDR3 is 12 residues. V lost 3 bases and J 1 base, leaving 6 bases between the germline ends. Germline lookup yields CDR1 GTSNPN and CDR2 SVGIG (reference sequence). CDR3 protein: CAWRGANTEAFF. CDR3 in DNA: TGTGCCTGGAGGGGGGCGAACACTGAAGCTTTCTTT.

The V gene is TRBV5-1, the J gene TRBJ2-2, with TRBD2 matching 16 bases. This CDR3 region has 20 residues. Trimming cost V 3 bases and J 3 bases; bases outside gene matches: 11. Germline lookup yields CDR1 SGHRS and CDR2 YFSETQ. The CDR3 nucleotides read TGCGCCAGCAGCTACCGACCCCAGGGACTAGCGGGAGGGTACACCGGGGAGCTGTTTTTT. It is translated as CASSYRPQGLAGGYTGELFF.

This clone was detected only a few times. The chain has TRBV7-9 and TRBJ2-7; possibly TRBD2 for D (6 bases). Germline V gene lookup returns CDR1 SEHNR and CDR2 FQNEAQ (reference sequence). Trimming left V 5 bases short and J 4 bases short, with 12 bases between. The CDR3 extends over 13 amino acids. The CDR3 protein is CASSPAGLYEQYF. The CDR3 DNA reads as TGTGCCAGCAGCCCAGCGGGCCTATACGAGCAGTACTTC.

The chain has TRBV3-1 (or the pseudogene TRBV3-2) and TRBJ2-7, with 9 bases aligning to TRBD1. V lost 8 bases, J lost 9 bases, and 5 bases stayed unmatched. CDR1 and CDR2 from the germline V gene are LGHDT and YNNKEL (reference sequence). This CDR3 region has 11 residues. The CDR3 sequence: CASRGGQGQYF. As DNA, the CDR3 is TGTGCCAGCCGTGGGGGACAGGGGCAGTACTTC.

This chain connects TRBV15 to TRBJ2-7; TRBD1 agrees at 7 bases. V shed 5 bases, J shed 2 bases, and the junction held 6 bases outside the gene matches. The CDR3 length is 14 residues. Germline loops: CDR1 LNHNV, CDR2 YYDKDF (reference sequence). CDR3 protein: CATSADRAAYEQYF. CDR3 sequence (DNA): TGTGCCACCAGCGCTGACAGGGCCGCCTACGAGCAGTACTTC. Using reference TRBV15 and TRBJ2-7 for the parts outside the CDR3, the full variable domain is DAMVIQNPRYQVTQFGKPVTLSCSQTLNHNVMYWYQQKSSQAPKLLFHYYDKDFNNEADTPDNFQSRRPNTSFCFLDIRSPGLGDTAMYLCATSADRAAYEQYFGPGTRLTVT.

The CDR3 nucleotides are TGTGCCAGCAGCTCTCGACTAGCGGGAGCTGAGACCCAGTACTTC. This sequence encodes CASSSRLAGAETQYF. The chain links TRBV7-8 to TRBJ2-5, with 12 bases aligning to TRBD2. J gave up 5 bases and V 4 bases, and 5 bases lay outside the gene matches. The CDR3 sequence is 15 residues long. Germline-derived CDR1 and CDR2 are SGHVS and FQNEAQ.

This chain connects TRBV6-2 or TRBV6-3 to TRBJ2-1; a weak D match, TRBD2 (6 bases). The ends were cut back, 2 bases at V and 10 bases at J, with 9 bases in the middle. The CDR3 consists of 12 residues. CDR1 and CDR2 from the germline V gene are MNHEY and SVGEGT. This chain's CDR3 is CASSYGGWEQFF. For the CDR3, the DNA is TGTGCCAGCAGTTACGGGGGGTGGGAGCAGTTCTTC.

The chain couples TRBV10-1 to TRBJ1-1, with a tentative D call TRBD1 (6 bases). Germline-derived CDR1 and CDR2 are WNHNN and SYGVQD (reference sequence). The germline V and J ends were trimmed by 10 bases and 3 bases, with 21 bases remaining between them. The CDR3 consists of 15 residues. The chain's CDR3 is CATFHRECRYTEAFF. CDR3 sequence (DNA): TGCGCCACCTTTCACAGGGAGTGCAGGTACACTGAAGCTTTCTTT.

This chain uses TRBV27 with TRBJ2-1, with TRBD1 identical over 7 bases. Germline trimming cut 5 bases from V and 4 bases from J; bases unmatched to any gene: 5. This CDR3 comprises 14 residues. Germline V gene data show CDR1 as MNHEY and CDR2 as SMNVEV (reference sequence). The CDR3, as DNA: TGTGCCAGCAGTATCCAGACAGGGTACAATGAGCAGTTCTTC. Amino acids: CASSIQTGYNEQFF.

The rearrangement uses TRBV6-1 and TRBJ1-2; D uncertain. Germline CDR1 is MNHNS and CDR2 is SASEGT. Between the trimmed V and J ends, which lost 2 bases and 8 bases, there was a span of 15 bases. CDR3 length: 14 amino acids. CDR3 coding DNA: TGTGCCAGCAGTGAATATACAGCGGGCTCCGGCTACACCTTC. This gives the protein CASSEYTAGSGYTF.

The gene calls are TRBV5-1 and TRBJ2-6; 10 positions agree with TRBD2. CDR1 and CDR2 (germline): SGHRS, YFSETQ. This CDR3 is built from 18 residues. V gave up 2 bases and J gave up 1 base; unmatched junction bases: 6. CDR3: CASSFLSGRASGANVLTF. The CDR3 bases are TGCGCCAGCAGCTTTTTAAGCGGGAGGGCTTCTGGGGCCAACGTCCTGACTTTC.

J is TRBJ2-2 and V is TRBV7-3, with 7 nucleotides matching TRBD2. Germline V gene lookup returns CDR1 SGHTA and CDR2 FQGTGA. With 5 bases clipped from V and 3 bases from J, the junction kept 12 bases outside the gene matches. This CDR3 region has 17 residues. CDR3 sequence (DNA): TGTGCCAGCAGCCGGGATCTAGCGGCACAGTACACCGGGGAGCTGTTTTTT. Translating it yields CASSRDLAAQYTGELFF.